This TCR beta chain stems from a study of long-term antiretroviral therapy in people with HIV. Notes on this clone: No antigen is known for it.

An immunoSEQ assay, version v3.0, was performed at survey level. The protocol was immunoSEQ multiplex PCR, while the TCRdb copy is restricted to in-frame clones and leaves out a portion. This table holds tens of thousands of clones, about 89% found once. Every specimen provided roughly 0.85-11 million cryopreserved PBMC before DNA extraction took place. Study-wide points: Transplant-donor-level diversity was not reached after ART, though diversity increased.

The length of the CDR3 is 15 residues. CDR1 is SGHRS, CDR2 YFSETQ, per germline. The V end lost 4 bases, the J end lost 1 base, and 12 bases lay between the germline ends. The material sequenced was unsorted PBMCs, taken 0.1 years before starting antiretroviral therapy. V usage is TRBV5-1 and J usage is TRBJ1-3; D ambiguous. The clonotype was recovered from a woman between 45 and 65 years old with HIV. CDR3 in amino acids: CASSVAGVSGNTIYF. CDR3 bases: TGCGCCAGCAGCGTTGCCGGGGTTTCTGGAAACACCATATATTTT.